These 14 T cell receptor beta chains came from one sample sequenced in a study of cytomegalovirus exposure and HLA in healthy donors. Use of 60 Vbeta and 13 Jbeta primers characterized the PCR. The repertoire was sequenced with immunoSEQ multiplex PCR; TCRdb's copy has only in-frame clones and lacks some. The data contain around 200,000 clones, 65% to 85% of them seen just once; the ten biggest clones take up over 3.5%. The sequenced sample was PBMCs. These receptors were taken from a man between 50 and 59 years old in good health and CMV-seronegative.

V gene TRBV5-5 combines with J gene TRBJ2-3, with D unclear. V dropped 4 bases and J dropped 7 bases, with 19 bases sitting between them. The CDR3 consists of 15 residues. CDR1 is SGHKS, CDR2 YYEKEE, per germline (reference sequence). Here the CDR3 reads CASSPRDGSHNTQYF. The CDR3 DNA reads as TGTGCCAGCAGCCCGCGCGACGGGTCCCATAATACGCAGTATTTT.

The chain links TRBV11-2 to TRBJ2-1; 7 bases are a match to TRBD2. V lost 8 bases and J lost 8; bases outside the gene matches: 12. CDR3 size: 14 residues. Per germline, CDR1 SGHAT and CDR2 FQNNGV. CDR3 region: CASGSAGIMYEQFF. The CDR3 nucleotides are TGTGCCAGCGGATCAGCGGGGATCATGTATGAGCAGTTCTTC. Supplemented by reference TRBV11-2 and TRBJ2-1, the full variable domain reads EAGVAQSPRYKIIEKRQSVAFWCNPISGHATLYWYQQILGQGPKLLIQFQNNGVVDDSQLPKDRFSAERLKGVDSTLKIQPAKLEDSAVYLCASGSAGIMYEQFFGPGTRLTVL.

The chain is built from TRBV10-3 and TRBJ2-2; unclear D gene. The CDR3 has 12 residues. Germline CDR1 and CDR2: ENHRY and SYGVKD. Deletions cut 8 bases from V and 2 bases from J, with 6 bases between. CDR3 in DNA: TGTGCCATCGGGCCAAACACCGGGGAGCTGTTTTTT. Its protein product is CAIGPNTGELFF.

This clone was seen only a few times. The V call is TRBV5-1, the J call TRBJ1-2; no firm D call. Germline assignment: CDR1 SGHRS and CDR2 YFSETQ. This CDR3 has 12 amino acids. V lost 10 bases to trimming and J lost 8 bases, with 18 bases between them. DNA for the CDR3: TGCGCCCCTCCAAGGGCGGGGTCGGGCTACACCTTC. Translation gives CAPPRAGSGYTF.

The chain recombines TRBV2 with TRBJ1-5; TRBD1 matches 12 bases. This CDR3 region has 16 residues. The germline gives CDR1 SNHLY, CDR2 FYNNEI. V shed 4 bases and J 6 bases; nucleotides not matched to a gene: 7. The CDR3 here is CASSVFRDRGLQPQHF. In nucleotides, the CDR3 is TGTGCCAGCAGTGTCTTTCGGGACAGGGGGCTTCAGCCCCAGCATTTT.

The J gene is TRBJ2-1, the V gene TRBV11-3; TRBD2 matches 8 bases. The CDR3 consists of 15 residues. The V gene end was trimmed by 3 bases and the J gene end by 5 bases; junction bases not matched to a gene: 6. CDR1 is SGHNT, CDR2 YENEEA, per germline. The CDR3 loop reads CASSFGGGNNNEQFF. CDR3 bases: TGTGCCAGCAGCTTTGGCGGGGGGAATAACAATGAGCAGTTCTTC.

The chain has TRBV7-2 and TRBJ2-5; 9 bases fit TRBD2. J gave up 4 bases and V 1 base, and 7 bases lay outside the gene matches. CDR3 length equals 16 residues. Germline lookup yields CDR1 SGHTA and CDR2 FQGNSA. CDR3 sequence reads: CASSLDLAGRSETQYF. The CDR3 coding sequence is TGTGCCAGCAGCTTAGACCTAGCGGGAAGATCAGAGACCCAGTACTTC.

This clone has just a few counts. This sequence joins TRBV29-1 and TRBJ1-2; 7 bases fit TRBD1. V lost 0 bases and J lost 3; bases outside the gene matches: 7. The CDR3 consists of 15 residues. CDR1 is SQVTM, CDR2 ANQGSEA, per germline. The CDR3 DNA is TGCAGCGTTGAAGACTCAAAGGGGGCGGACTATGGCTACACCTTC. Translation gives CSVEDSKGADYGYTF.

The V call is TRBV10-3, the J call TRBJ1-2, with a possible D match to TRBD1 (5 bases). The CDR3 totals 14 residues. V was clipped by 6 bases and J by 6 bases, with 17 bases between them. The germline V gene encodes CDR1 ENHRY and CDR2 SYGVKD. The CDR3 nucleotides read TGTGCCATCAGGCTAGACGGCGGGGGAGATGGCTACACCTTC. Protein sequence: CAIRLDGGGDGYTF.

The chain employs TRBV29-1 and TRBJ1-1; 10 bases are shared with TRBD1. Germline V gene lookup returns CDR1 SQVTM and CDR2 ANQGSEA. Losses at the gene ends were 5 bases for V and 11 bases for J; bases not matched to a gene: 14. The CDR3 sequence is 14 residues long. The DNA of the CDR3 is TGCAGCGTTTCAAGTCCCGGACAGGGGGATAGGGCTTTCTTT. This translates into CSVSSPGQGDRAFF.

The chain links TRBV5-1 to TRBJ2-1; TRBD2 agrees at 8 bases. This CDR3 is 14 amino acids long. In germline, CDR1 is SGHRS, CDR2 YFSETQ. The V and J ends lost 5 bases and 6 bases, in that order; junction bases with no gene match: 7. The CDR3 DNA is TGCGCCAGCAGTGACGGGGGGGCAGGCAATGAGCAGTTCTTC. The encoded protein is CASSDGGAGNEQFF.

This clone was found a few times. This chain links TRBV29-1 with TRBJ1-1, with 9 bases identical to TRBD1. The trim removed 7 bases at V and 7 bases at J, leaving 7 bases unmatched. This CDR3 spans 12 amino acids. CDR1 and CDR2 from the germline V gene are SQVTM and ANQGSEA. The CDR3 DNA reads TGCAGCGGTTGGGACAGGGAAGGTGAAGCTTTCTTT. Protein product: CSGWDREGEAFF.

The chain couples TRBV2 to TRBJ2-1; the D gene is possibly TRBD2 (6 bases). The CDR3 covers 15 residues. Between the trimmed V and J ends, which lost 5 bases and 6 bases, there was a span of 17 bases. CDR1 is SNHLY, CDR2 FYNNEI, per germline. The CDR3: CASSSGTFPINEQFF. For the CDR3, the DNA is TGTGCCAGCAGTTCCGGGACTTTCCCTATCAATGAGCAGTTCTTC.

This clone was found a few times. This chain joins TRBV10-3 and TRBJ2-5; D perhaps matches TRBD2 (6 bases). The CDR3 is 14 amino acids. Germline CDR1 is ENHRY and CDR2 is SYGVKD. V was shortened by 5 bases and J by 2 bases, with 12 bases between the two germline ends. In nucleotides, the CDR3 is TGTGCCATCAGTTCCCGGGAGTCACAAGAGACCCAGTACTTC. Its protein product is CAISSRESQETQYF.